This T cell receptor (beta chain) was retrieved from a study of T cell responses to AZD1222 COVID-19 vaccine. On the study more broadly: Second doses that came at about 4 or about 12 weeks were put together.

There are 13 residues in the CDR3. V was pared by 3 bases and J by 6 bases, with 9 bases between. From germline, CDR1 is MDHEN and CDR2 SYDVKM. The assay was immunoSEQ multiplex PCR, and TCRdb's table has in-frame clones only and misses some. The repertoire holds about 110,000 clones, about 86% seen once, with 3% to 3.5% in the top ten. The TCR originated in an adult in good health. Source: peripheral blood, taken on day 0 of AZD1222 vaccination. The rearrangement joins TRBV28 to TRBJ2-1; the D gene is possibly TRBD2 (5 bases). The DNA of the CDR3 is TGTGCCAGCAGTTTGAGGGTAGGCAATGAGCAGTTCTTC. Encoded protein: CASSLRVGNEQFF.